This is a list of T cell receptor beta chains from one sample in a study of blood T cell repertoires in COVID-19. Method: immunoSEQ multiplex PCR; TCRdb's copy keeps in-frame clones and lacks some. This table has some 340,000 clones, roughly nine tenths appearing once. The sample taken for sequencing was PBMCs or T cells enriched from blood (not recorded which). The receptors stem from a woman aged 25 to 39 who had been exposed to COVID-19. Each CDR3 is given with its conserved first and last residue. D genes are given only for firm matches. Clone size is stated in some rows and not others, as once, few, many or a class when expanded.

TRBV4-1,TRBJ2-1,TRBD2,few,TGCGCCAGCAGCCACGATAGGACTAGCGGGGTTTACAATGAGCAGTTCTTC,CASSHDRTSGVYNEQFF
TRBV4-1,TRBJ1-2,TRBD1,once,TGCGCCAGCAGCCAAGGCTGGACAGGGGGGGACTATGGCTACACCTTC,CASSQGWTGGDYGYTF
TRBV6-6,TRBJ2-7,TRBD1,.,TGTGCCAGCAGCCCAACCGGGACAGGGAGAATCGAGCAGTACTTC,CASSPTGTGRIEQYF
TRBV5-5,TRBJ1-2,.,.,TGTGCCAGCAGCTTGTTAGTAGGAGCCGAAAACTATGGCTACACCTTC,CASSLLVGAENYGYTF
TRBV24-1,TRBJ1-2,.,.,TGTGCCACCAGTGACCCCGGGTCCCTAGGAGGGTATGGCTACACCTTC,CATSDPGSLGGYGYTF
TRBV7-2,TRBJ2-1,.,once,TGTGCCAGCAGCTTCCAGGGGGGCCGCAATGAGCAGTTCTTC,CASSFQGGRNEQFF
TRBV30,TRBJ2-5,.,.,TGTGCCTGGAGTGTCGGTTGGGGCCCACAAGAGACCCAGTACTTC,CAWSVGWGPQETQYF
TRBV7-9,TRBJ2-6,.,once,TGTGCCAGCAGCTCCGGACTCCTAACCTACCCCGGGGCCAACGTCCTGACTTTC,CASSSGLLTYPGANVLTF
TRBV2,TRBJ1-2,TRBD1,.,TGTGCCAGCAGTATCCATTCACAAAAACAGGGGGCCTATGGCTACACCTTC,CASSIHSQKQGAYGYTF
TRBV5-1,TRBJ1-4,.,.,TGCGCCAGCAGCTTGGGCAGGGCTAATGAAAAACTGTTTTTT,CASSLGRANEKLFF
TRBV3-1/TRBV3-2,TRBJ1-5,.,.,TGTGCCAGCAGCCTTAATCAGGGGAAGGATCAGCCCCAGCATTTT,CASSLNQGKDQPQHF
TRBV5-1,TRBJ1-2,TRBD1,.,TGCGCCAGCAGCTTGGGGCAGGGGGGAGATGGCTACACCTTC,CASSLGQGGDGYTF
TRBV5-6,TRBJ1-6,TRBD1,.,TGTGCCAGCAGCTTGTTAGACAGGGTTGATTCACCCCTCCACTTT,CASSLLDRVDSPLHF
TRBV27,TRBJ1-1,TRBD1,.,TGTGCCATCCGAACGAGGGGGACAGGGGTTTTGAGGACTGAAGCTTTCTTT,CAIRTRGTGVLRTEAFF
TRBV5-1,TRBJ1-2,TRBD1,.,TGCGCCAGCAGCGTTGACAGGGTAGGGGATGGCTACACCTTC,CASSVDRVGDGYTF
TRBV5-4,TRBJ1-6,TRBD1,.,TGTGCCAGCAGCCTGGGACAGCATGATTCACCCCTCCACTTT,CASSLGQHDSPLHF
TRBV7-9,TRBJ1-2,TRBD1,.,TGTGCCAGCAGCTCCGGGCCTAGGGGGCGAAAGGATGGCTACACCTTC,CASSSGPRGRKDGYTF
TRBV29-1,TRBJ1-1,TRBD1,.,TGCAGCGTCGAGGGATCCTGGGACAGGGGAGACACTGAAGCTTTCTTT,CSVEGSWDRGDTEAFF
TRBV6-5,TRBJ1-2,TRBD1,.,TGTGCCAGCAGCTTTGACAGGGGGCATGGCTACACCTTC,CASSFDRGHGYTF
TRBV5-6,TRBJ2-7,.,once,TGTGCCAGCAGCTTGGTGCAGGCGACCTACGAGCAGTACTTC,CASSLVQATYEQYF
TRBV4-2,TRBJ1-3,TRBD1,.,TGTGCCAGCAGCCAACCCGGGACAGCTAACCCTGGAAACACCATATATTTT,CASSQPGTANPGNTIYF
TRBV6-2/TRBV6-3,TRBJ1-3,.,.,TGTGCCAGCAGTTACGCGGGGATAACGGACTCTGGAAACACCATATATTTT,CASSYAGITDSGNTIYF
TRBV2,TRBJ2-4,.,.,TGTGCCAGCAGCAGGGTGGCCAAAAACATTCAGTACTTC,CASSRVAKNIQYF
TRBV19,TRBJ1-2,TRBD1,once,TGTGCCAGTAGGCCCTCGGACAGGTCCTATGGCTACACCTTC,CASRPSDRSYGYTF
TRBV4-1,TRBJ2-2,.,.,TGCGCCAGCAGCCAAGATTGGAGCGGAGCCCGGAACACCGGGGAGCTGTTTTTT,CASSQDWSGARNTGELFF
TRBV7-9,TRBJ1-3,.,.,TGTGCCAGCAGCTTAGGAGGATATGGAAACACCATATATTTT,CASSLGGYGNTIYF
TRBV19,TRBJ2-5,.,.,TGTGCCAGTAGTATAGGCACTGCTTGGGAGACCCAGTACTTC,CASSIGTAWETQYF
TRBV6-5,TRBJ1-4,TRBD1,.,TGTGCCAGCAGTTTCCAGGGGGCGGATGAAAAACTGTTTTTT,CASSFQGADEKLFF
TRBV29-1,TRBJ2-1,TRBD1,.,TGCAGCGTTTGGGACAGGGAGGGTCAGTTCTTC,CSVWDREGQFF
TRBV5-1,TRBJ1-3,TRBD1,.,TGCGCCAGCAGCCCCGGGACAGCCGGCTCTGGAAACACCATATATTTT,CASSPGTAGSGNTIYF
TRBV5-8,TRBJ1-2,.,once,TGTGCCAGCAGCTTGGGGCGCGGGGATCGAGGCTACACCTTC,CASSLGRGDRGYTF
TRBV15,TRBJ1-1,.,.,TGTGCCACCAGCAGAGATTGGGGGGGGCGTATAGGGTCTGGGAACACTGAAGCTTTCTTT,CATSRDWGGRIGSGNTEAFF
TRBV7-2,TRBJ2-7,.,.,TGTGCCAGCAGCCCCCAGACGGGATCCTACGAGCAGTACTTC,CASSPQTGSYEQYF
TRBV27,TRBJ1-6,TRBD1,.,TGTGCCAGCAGAACGATGGGACAGGGTAATTCACCCCTCCACTTT,CASRTMGQGNSPLHF
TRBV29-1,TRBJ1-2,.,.,TGCAGCGTTGAAGCCCCGGACTCTATTAACTATGGCTACACCTTC,CSVEAPDSINYGYTF
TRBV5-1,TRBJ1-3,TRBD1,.,TGCGCCAGCAGCTTGGGAAGGGGGCACCTCTCTGGAAACACCATATATTTT,CASSLGRGHLSGNTIYF
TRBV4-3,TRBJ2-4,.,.,TGCGCCAGCAGCCCAGGAACCAAAAACATTCAGTACTTC,CASSPGTKNIQYF
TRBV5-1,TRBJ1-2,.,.,TGCGCCAGCAGCTTGGCAGGGGTGGGCTATGGCTACACCTTC,CASSLAGVGYGYTF
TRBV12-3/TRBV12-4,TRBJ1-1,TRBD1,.,TGTGCCAGCAGTTGGACAGGGGGCACTGAAGCTTTCTTT,CASSWTGGTEAFF
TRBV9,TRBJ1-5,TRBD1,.,TGTGCCAGCAGCTCCACAGGGGAGACAGGGGGCTGTCAGCCCCAGCATTTT,CASSSTGETGGCQPQHF
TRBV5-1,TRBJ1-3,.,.,TGCGCCAGCAGCCTGGGACGGGAAAACACCATATATTTT,CASSLGRENTIYF
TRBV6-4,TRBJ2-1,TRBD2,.,TGTGCCAGCAGTGAAATAGCGGGGGGTAACAATGAGCAGTTCTTC,CASSEIAGGNNEQFF
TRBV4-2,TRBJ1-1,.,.,TGTGCCAGCAGCCACAGGACACCACCCGACACTGAAGCTTTCTTT,CASSHRTPPDTEAFF
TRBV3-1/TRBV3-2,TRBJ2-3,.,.,TGTGCCAGCAGCCCAGGGGCGAATACGCAGTATTTT,CASSPGANTQYF
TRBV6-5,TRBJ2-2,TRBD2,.,TGTGCCAGCAGTTATTCGGGGGGGACGAACACCGGGGAGCTGTTTTTT,CASSYSGGTNTGELFF
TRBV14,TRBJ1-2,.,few,TGTGCCAGCAGCCCCCTGGGCAGGGCCTATGGCTACACCTTC,CASSPLGRAYGYTF
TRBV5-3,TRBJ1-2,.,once,TGTGCCAGAAGCAGAACACCCAGGGGATCGGGCTATGGCTACACCTTC,CARSRTPRGSGYGYTF
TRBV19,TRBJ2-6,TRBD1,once,TGTGCCAGTAGTCCCGGGGACAGGGGCTCTGGGGCCAACGTCCTGACTTTC,CASSPGDRGSGANVLTF
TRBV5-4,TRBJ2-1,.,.,TGTGCCAGCAGCCCCAGGGTATGGGGGGTCAATGAGCAGTTCTTC,CASSPRVWGVNEQFF
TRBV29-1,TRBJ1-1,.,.,TGCAGCGTTGATCGAGGAGAATTAGGCACTGAAGCTTTCTTT,CSVDRGELGTEAFF
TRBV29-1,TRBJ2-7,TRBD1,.,TGCAGCGTTGAGACAGGGGGCTCCTACGAGCAGTACTTC,CSVETGGSYEQYF
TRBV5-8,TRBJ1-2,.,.,TGTGCCAGCAGCCCCGGGGTGGGCGGCTATGGCTACACCTTC,CASSPGVGGYGYTF
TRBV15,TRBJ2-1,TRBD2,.,TGTGCCACCAGCCCTTTGGGGGGGTCACTTGAGCAGTTCTTC,CATSPLGGSLEQFF
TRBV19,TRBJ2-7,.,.,TGTGCCAGTAGTCCCCTTCTTGAGACAGATTTCTACGAGCAGTACTTC,CASSPLLETDFYEQYF
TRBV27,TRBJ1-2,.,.,TGTGCCAGCAGTTTCTCAACAGGGAACTATGGCTACACCTTC,CASSFSTGNYGYTF